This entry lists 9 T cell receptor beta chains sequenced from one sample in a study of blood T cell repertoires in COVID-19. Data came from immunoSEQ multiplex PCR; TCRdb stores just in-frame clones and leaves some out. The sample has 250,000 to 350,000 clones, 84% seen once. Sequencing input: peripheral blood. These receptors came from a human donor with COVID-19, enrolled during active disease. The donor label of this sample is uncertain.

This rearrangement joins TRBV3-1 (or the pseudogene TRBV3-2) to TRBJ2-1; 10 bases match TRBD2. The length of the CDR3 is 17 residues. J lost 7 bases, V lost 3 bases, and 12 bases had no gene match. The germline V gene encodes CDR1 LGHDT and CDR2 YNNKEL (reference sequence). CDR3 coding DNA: TGTGCCAGCAGCCACCCACTTCTAGCGGGAGAACCTAATGAGCAGTTCTTC. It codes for CASSHPLLAGEPNEQFF.

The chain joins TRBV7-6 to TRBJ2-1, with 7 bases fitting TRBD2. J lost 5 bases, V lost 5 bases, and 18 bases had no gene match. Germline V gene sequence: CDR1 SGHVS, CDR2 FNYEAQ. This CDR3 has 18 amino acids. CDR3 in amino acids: CASSPSPQRDRIHNEQFF. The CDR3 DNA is TGTGCCAGCAGCCCCTCTCCCCAGCGGGACCGCATACACAATGAGCAGTTCTTC.

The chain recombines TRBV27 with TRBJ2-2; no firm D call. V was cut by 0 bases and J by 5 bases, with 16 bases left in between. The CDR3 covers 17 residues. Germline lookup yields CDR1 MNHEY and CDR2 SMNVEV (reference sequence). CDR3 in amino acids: CASSLSRQMQETGELFF. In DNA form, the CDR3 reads TGTGCCAGCAGTTTATCCAGGCAGATGCAAGAAACCGGGGAGCTGTTTTTT.

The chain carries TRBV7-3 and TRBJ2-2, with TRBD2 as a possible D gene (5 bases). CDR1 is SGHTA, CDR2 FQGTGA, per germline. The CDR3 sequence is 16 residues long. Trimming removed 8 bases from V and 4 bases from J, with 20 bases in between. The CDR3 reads CASGRSGGEGTGELFF. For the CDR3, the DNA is TGTGCCAGCGGACGGAGCGGAGGCGAAGGCACCGGGGAGCTGTTTTTT.

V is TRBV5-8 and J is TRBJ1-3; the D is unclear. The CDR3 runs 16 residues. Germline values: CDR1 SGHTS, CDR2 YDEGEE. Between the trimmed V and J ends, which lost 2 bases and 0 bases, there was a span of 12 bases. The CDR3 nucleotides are TGTGCCAGCAGCTTTACGGGTAGAGTCTCTGGAAACACCATATATTTT. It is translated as CASSFTGRVSGNTIYF.

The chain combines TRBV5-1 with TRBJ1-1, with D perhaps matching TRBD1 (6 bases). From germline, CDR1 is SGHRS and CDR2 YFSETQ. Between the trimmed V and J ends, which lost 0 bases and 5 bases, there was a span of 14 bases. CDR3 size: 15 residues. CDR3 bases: TGCGCCAGCAGCTTGGGAGGGGCAGGGGTGACTGAAGCTTTCTTT. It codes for CASSLGGAGVTEAFF.

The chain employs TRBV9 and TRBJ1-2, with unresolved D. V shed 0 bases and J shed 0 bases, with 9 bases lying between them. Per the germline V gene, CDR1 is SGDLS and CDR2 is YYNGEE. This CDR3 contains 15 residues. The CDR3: CASSVGLPTNYGYTF. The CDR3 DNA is TGTGCCAGCAGCGTAGGGTTGCCTACTAACTATGGCTACACCTTC.

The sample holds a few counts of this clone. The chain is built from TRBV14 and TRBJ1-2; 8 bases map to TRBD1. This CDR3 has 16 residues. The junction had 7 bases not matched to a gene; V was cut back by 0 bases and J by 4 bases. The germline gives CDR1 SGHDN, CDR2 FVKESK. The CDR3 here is CASSQDGGQGVYGYTF. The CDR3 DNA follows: TGTGCCAGCAGCCAAGATGGCGGACAGGGAGTCTATGGCTACACCTTC.

The CDR3 is CASRPGNQPQHF. Written as DNA, the CDR3 is TGTGCCAGCCGTCCGGGCAATCAGCCCCAGCATTTT. V and J are TRBV19 and TRBJ1-5; D gene unclear. Between the trimmed V and J ends, which lost 9 bases and 2 bases, there was a span of 8 bases. This CDR3 region has 12 residues. The V gene's germline CDR1 is LNHDA and CDR2 SQIVND (reference sequence).